Detailed here is one T cell receptor (beta chain). Germline values: CDR1 KGHSH, CDR2 LQKENI. The length of the CDR3 is 16 residues. V shed 0 bases and J shed 3 bases, with 12 bases lying between them. The data originate from a study of CD4 T cells in relation to SARS-CoV-2 and coronaviruses. Whole-study context: The restricting HLA molecule for shared crossreactive spike epitopes was mapped.

Data came from immunoSEQ multiplex PCR; TCRdb stores just in-frame clones and leaves some out. The sample includes about 60,000 clones, 85% to 95% of them seen just once. Unexposed donor CD4+ T cells date from about 2011-2018, before the COVID-19 pandemic. This chain joins TRBV18 and TRBJ2-1, with D perhaps matching TRBD2 (6 bases). Material for sequencing was naive CD4+ T cells from PBMCs. Subset described: naive CD4+ T cells isolated by negative enrichment. This receptor was taken from a human donor in good health. The CDR3 spells CASSPPGGEGYNEQFF. The CDR3 nucleotides are TGTGCCAGCTCACCACCGGGGGGAGAGGGCTACAATGAGCAGTTCTTC.